The present T cell receptor (beta chain) was sequenced within a study of T cell repertoires in cytomegalovirus infection. At the level of the study: Use of recently identified HLA-C-restricted and well-studied HLA-B-restricted CMV epitopes was part of the study. Public TCR beta signatures provided an indication of both CMV infection and a matching HLA type.

The V segment lost 5 bases and the J segment 7 bases; nucleotides outside the gene matches: 8. Germline V gene data show CDR1 as MNHEY and CDR2 as SVGAGI. The CDR3 covers 14 residues. This clonotype was picked up a small number of times. Its specificity is not known. Via MiXCR, TCRdb re-called the reads, giving one row per CDR3 protein. The sample carries about 770,000 distinct CDR3 sequences, 29% recorded once. The study, taken as a whole, reports: Pooled public TCR beta family frequency picked out CMV carriers with the relevant HLA. Clonotypes of TCR beta that were HLA-C-restricted and CMV-specific dominated the ex vivo response.

This receptor was identified in a human donor in good health (CMV status not recorded). Some clones in this sample may be carry-over from other donors' samples. The material was cultured CD8+ T cells from PBMCs, obtained from culture after CMV antigen stimulation. This rearrangement joins TRBV6-5 to TRBJ1-2; 9 bases match TRBD1. The CDR3 reads CASSPLTGGSGYTF. The CDR3 coding sequence is TGTGCCAGCAGTCCCCTGACAGGGGGTAGTGGCTACACCTTC.